At least ten counts were recorded for the clone carrying this TCR beta chain. This entry belongs to a study of CD4 and CD8 cells across lung adenocarcinoma regions. The CDR3 is 13 amino acids. Trimming removed 3 bases from V and 9 bases from J, with 12 bases in between. Per germline, CDR1 SGHTA and CDR2 FQGNSA. TCRdb reanalysed the PCR reads using MiXCR and keeps one entry per CDR3 protein. The repertoire holds around 25,000 distinct CDR3 sequences, with less than 60% as singletons. The patients had localized lung adenocarcinoma, a non-small cell subtype. This sequence originates from a male donor with lung adenocarcinoma. The CD4 and CD8 labels of this study may be unreliable. The genes are TRBV7-2 and TRBJ2-1, with D perhaps matching TRBD2 (6 bases). Sequenced sample: CD8+ T cells from the center of a lung tumor. CDR3 DNA: TGTGCCAGCAGCTTGCGGCGGGACCTTGAGCAGTTCTTC. Translated: CASSLRRDLEQFF.